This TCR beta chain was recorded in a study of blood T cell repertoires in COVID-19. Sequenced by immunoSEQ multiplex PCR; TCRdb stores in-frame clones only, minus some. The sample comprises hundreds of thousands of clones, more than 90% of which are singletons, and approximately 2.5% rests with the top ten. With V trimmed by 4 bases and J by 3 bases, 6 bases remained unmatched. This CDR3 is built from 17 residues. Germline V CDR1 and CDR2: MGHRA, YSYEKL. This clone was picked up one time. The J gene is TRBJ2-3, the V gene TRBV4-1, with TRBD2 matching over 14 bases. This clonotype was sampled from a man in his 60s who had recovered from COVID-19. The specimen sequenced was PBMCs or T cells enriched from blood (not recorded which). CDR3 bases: TGCGCCAGCAGCCCGGGACTAGCGGGAGAGAGGACAGATACGCAGTATTTT. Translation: CASSPGLAGERTDTQYF.